Listed here are 5 T cell receptor beta chains from one sample, sequenced in a study of vaccination and CD4 T cells after COVID-19. TCRdb fed the PCR reads into MiXCR, producing one record per CDR3 protein. The sample has about 20,000 distinct CDR3 sequences; approximately 62% are singletons. The input for sequencing was CD4+ T cells from blood, taken after SARS-CoV-2 vaccination. The origin of the receptors is a human donor who had recovered from COVID-19.

The chain has TRBV7-9 and TRBJ2-5, with TRBD2 matching 7 bases. The CDR3 contains 15 residues. V shed 2 bases and J 5 bases; nucleotides not matched to a gene: 8. Germline V gene lookup returns CDR1 SEHNR and CDR2 FQNEAQ (reference sequence). CDR3 coding DNA: TGTGCCAGCAGCTTACTAGCGGCCCCTTCGGAGACCCAGTACTTC. Encoded protein: CASSLLAAPSETQYF.

This clonotype was seen a few times. The rearrangement uses TRBV20-1 and TRBJ2-3, with D perhaps matching TRBD1 (6 bases). Germline CDR1 DFQATT, CDR2 SNEGSKA (reference sequence). Between the trimmed V and J ends, which lost 2 bases and 2 bases, there was a span of 14 bases. There are 15 residues in the CDR3. DNA of the CDR3: TGCAGTGCTAGAAAACAGGGCATCCCCACAGATACGCAGTATTTT. Protein product: CSARKQGIPTDTQYF.

The V gene is TRBV20-1, the J gene TRBJ2-1; D is unclear. This CDR3 contains 10 residues. V lost 8 bases and J lost 10, with 12 bases in between. Germline V gene lookup returns CDR1 DFQATT and CDR2 SNEGSKA (reference sequence). The CDR3 coding sequence is TGCAGTCCGATCGGAAGGGAGCAGTTCTTC. Translated: CSPIGREQFF.

DNA of the CDR3: TGTGCCAGCAGTTTGGAACTAGCGGGAGGGCCCACCGGGGAGCTGTTTTTT. Translating it yields CASSLELAGGPTGELFF. The chain employs TRBV4-2 and TRBJ2-2; TRBD2 matches 13 bases. J gave up 4 bases and V 6 bases, and 8 bases lay outside the gene matches. The germline CDR1 and CDR2 sequences are LGHNA and YNFKEQ. This CDR3 has 17 amino acids.

This sequence joins TRBV28 and TRBJ2-7; D unresolved. The germline gives CDR1 MDHEN, CDR2 SYDVKM. V lost 7 bases and J 1 base, leaving 11 bases between the germline ends. There are 13 residues in the CDR3. The CDR3 nucleotides are TGTGCCAGCACTTCCTTATTTTCCTACGAGCAGTACTTC. This codes for CASTSLFSYEQYF.